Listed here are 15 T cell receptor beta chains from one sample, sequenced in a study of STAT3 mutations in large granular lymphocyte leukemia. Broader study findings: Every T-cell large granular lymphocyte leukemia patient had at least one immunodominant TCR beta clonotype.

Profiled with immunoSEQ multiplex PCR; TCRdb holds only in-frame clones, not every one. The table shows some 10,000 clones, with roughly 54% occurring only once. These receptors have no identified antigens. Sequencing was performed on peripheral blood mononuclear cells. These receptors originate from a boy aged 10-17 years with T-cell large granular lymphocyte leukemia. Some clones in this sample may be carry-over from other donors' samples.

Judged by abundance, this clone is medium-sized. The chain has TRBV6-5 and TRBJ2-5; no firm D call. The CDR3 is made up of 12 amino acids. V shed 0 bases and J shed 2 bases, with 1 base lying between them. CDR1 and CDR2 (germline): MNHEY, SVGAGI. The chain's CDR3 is CASSYSQETQYF. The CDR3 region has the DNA TGTGCCAGCAGTTACTCTCAAGAGACCCAGTACTTC.

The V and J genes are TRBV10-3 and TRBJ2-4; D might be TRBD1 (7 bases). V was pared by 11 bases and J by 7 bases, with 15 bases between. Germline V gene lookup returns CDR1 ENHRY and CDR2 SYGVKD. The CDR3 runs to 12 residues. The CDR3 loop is CACGGTENIQYF. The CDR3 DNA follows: TGTGCCTGCGGCGGGACAGAGAACATTCAGTACTTC.

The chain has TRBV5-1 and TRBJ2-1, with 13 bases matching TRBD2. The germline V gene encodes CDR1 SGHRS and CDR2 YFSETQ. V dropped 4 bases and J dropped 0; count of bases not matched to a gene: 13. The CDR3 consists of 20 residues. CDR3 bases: TGCGCCAGCAGCCACGGGACTAGCGGGATAGGGACTAGCTCCTACAATGAGCAGTTCTTC. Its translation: CASSHGTSGIGTSSYNEQFF.

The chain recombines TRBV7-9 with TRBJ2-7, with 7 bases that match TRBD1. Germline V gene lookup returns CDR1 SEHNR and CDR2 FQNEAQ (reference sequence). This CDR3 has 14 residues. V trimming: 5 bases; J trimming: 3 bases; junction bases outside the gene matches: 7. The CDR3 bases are TGTGCCAGCAGCGCCCGGGACAGTATCTACGAGCAGTACTTC. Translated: CASSARDSIYEQYF.

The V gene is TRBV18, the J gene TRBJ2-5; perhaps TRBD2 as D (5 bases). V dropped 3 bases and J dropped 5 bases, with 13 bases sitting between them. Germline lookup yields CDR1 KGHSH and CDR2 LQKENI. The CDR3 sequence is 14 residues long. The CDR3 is CASSPGRGSETQYF. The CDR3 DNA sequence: TGTGCCAGCTCACCGGGGAGAGGTAGCGAGACCCAGTACTTC.

CDR3: CSVVGSGANVLTF. The CDR3 bases are TGCAGCGTTGTGGGGTCTGGGGCCAACGTCCTGACTTTC. The V and J genes are TRBV29-1 and TRBJ2-6; D remains ambiguous. Deletions cut 4 bases from V and 1 base from J, with 5 bases between. Germline CDR1 and CDR2: SQVTM and ANQGSEA. This CDR3 comprises 13 residues. Full variable domain (missing parts from reference TRBV29-1 and TRBJ2-6): SAVISQKPSRDICQRGTSLTIQCQVDSQVTMMFWYRQQPGQSLTLIATANQGSEATYESGFVIDKFPISRPNLTFSTLTVSNMSPEDSSIYLCSVVGSGANVLTFGAGSRLTVL.

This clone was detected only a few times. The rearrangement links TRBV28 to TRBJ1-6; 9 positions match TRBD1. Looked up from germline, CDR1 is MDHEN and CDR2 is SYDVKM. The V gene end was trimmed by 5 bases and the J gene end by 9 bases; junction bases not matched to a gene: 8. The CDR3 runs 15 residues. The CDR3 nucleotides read TGTGCCAGCAGTGCCGCGGGACAGGGCGGTTCACCCCTCCACTTT. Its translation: CASSAAGQGGSPLHF.

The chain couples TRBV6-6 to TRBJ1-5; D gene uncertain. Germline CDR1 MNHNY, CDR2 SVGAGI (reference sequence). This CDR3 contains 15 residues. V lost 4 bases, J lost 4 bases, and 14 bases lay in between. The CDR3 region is CASSLLKDLNQPQHF. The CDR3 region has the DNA TGTGCCAGCAGTTTACTCAAGGACCTAAATCAGCCCCAGCATTTT.

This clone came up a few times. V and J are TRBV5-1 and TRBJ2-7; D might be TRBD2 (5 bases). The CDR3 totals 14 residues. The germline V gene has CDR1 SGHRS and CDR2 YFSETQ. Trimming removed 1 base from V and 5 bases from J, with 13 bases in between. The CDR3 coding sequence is TGCGCCAGCAGCTTGATGGGAGACTTTAACGAGCAGTACTTC. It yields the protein CASSLMGDFNEQYF.

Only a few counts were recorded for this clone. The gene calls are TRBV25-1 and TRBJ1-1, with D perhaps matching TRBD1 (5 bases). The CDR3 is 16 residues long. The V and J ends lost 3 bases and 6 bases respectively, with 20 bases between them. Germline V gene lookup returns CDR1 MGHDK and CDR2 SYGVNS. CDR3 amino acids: CASSDGETGLAPEAFF. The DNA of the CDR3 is TGTGCCAGCAGTGATGGGGAAACGGGGCTGGCGCCTGAAGCTTTCTTT.

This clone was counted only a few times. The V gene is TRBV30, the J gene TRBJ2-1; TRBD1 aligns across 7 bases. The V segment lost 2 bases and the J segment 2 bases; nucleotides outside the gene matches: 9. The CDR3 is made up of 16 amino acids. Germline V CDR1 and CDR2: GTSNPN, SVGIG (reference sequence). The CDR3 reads CAWSFRTGSPYNEQFF. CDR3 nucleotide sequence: TGTGCCTGGAGTTTCCGGACAGGTTCGCCCTACAATGAGCAGTTCTTC.

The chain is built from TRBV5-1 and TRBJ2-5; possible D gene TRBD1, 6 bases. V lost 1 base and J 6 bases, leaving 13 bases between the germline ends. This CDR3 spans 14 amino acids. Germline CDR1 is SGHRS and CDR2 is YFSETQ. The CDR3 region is CASSLSWQGKTQYF. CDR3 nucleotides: TGCGCCAGCAGCTTGAGTTGGCAGGGGAAGACCCAGTACTTC. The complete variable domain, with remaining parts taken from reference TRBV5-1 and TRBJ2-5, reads KAGVTQTPRYLIKTRGQQVTLSCSPISGHRSVSWYQQTPGQGLQFLFEYFSETQRNKGNFPGRFSGRQFSNSRSEMNVSTLELGDSALYLCASSLSWQGKTQYFGPGTRLLVL.

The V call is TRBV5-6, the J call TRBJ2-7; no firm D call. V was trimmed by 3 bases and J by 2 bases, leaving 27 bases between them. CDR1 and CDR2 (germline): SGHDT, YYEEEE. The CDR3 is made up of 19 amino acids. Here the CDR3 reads CASSSVREWAETQPYEQYF. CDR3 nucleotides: TGTGCCAGCAGCTCCGTACGCGAATGGGCCGAAACCCAACCCTACGAGCAGTACTTC.

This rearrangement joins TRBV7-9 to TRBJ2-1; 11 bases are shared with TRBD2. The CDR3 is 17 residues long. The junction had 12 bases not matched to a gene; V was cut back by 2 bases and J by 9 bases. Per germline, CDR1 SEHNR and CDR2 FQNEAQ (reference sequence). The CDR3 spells CASSLLTSGVRISEQFF. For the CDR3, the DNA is TGTGCCAGCAGCTTATTGACTAGCGGGGTCCGAATCAGTGAGCAGTTCTTC.

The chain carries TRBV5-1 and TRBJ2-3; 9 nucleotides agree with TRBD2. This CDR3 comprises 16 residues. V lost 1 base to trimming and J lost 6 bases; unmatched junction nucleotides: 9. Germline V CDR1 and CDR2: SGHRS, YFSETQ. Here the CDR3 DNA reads TGCGCCAGCAGCTTGCAAGCGGGGGGACCTGGGGATACGCAGTATTTT. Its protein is CASSLQAGGPGDTQYF.